The source of this T cell receptor beta chain is a study of T-cell reconstitution after alpha-beta-depleted transplantation in children. V gave up 3 bases and J gave up 2 bases, with 21 bases separating them. Per germline, CDR1 DFQATT and CDR2 SNEGSKA (reference sequence). The CDR3 totals 17 residues. Preparation of the TCRbeta library used unique molecular identifiers. TCRdb fed the PCR reads into MiXCR, producing one record per CDR3 protein. The sample shows 380,000 or so distinct CDR3 sequences, roughly 15% of them seen only once. J is TRBJ2-3 and V is TRBV20-1; unclear D gene. This TCR came from a human donor who donated a stem cell graft to a child with Fanconi anemia. The sequencing here drew on PBMCs, taken from the stem cell graft. The CDR3 DNA sequence: TGCAGTGCTAGGTCTGGGCAGCTGCTGGACCCCACAGATACGCAGTATTTT. Its translation: CSARSGQLLDPTDTQYF.